This T cell receptor (beta chain) comes out of a study of blood T cell repertoires in COVID-19. Study in general: The origin of the acute and convalescent COVID-19 samples was the United States, Italy and Spain. In each case, the material was cDNA or gDNA derived from T cells, B-cell-depleted T cells, or PBMCs.

Per the original methods: The assay estimated nucleated cells by amplifying reference gene primers. Generated by immunoSEQ multiplex PCR, the TCRdb table keeps only in-frame clones and is missing some. The V and J calls and clone size are taken from that table; D and trimming were inferred from the DNA. Of roughly 150,000 clones listed, about 77% are singletons. V was shortened by 3 bases and J by 2 bases, with 14 bases between the two germline ends. There are 16 residues in the CDR3. CDR1 SEHNR and CDR2 FQNEAQ come from the germline V gene (reference sequence). The rearrangement joins TRBV7-9 to TRBJ1-3; TRBD1 is a possible D gene (5 bases). Sequencing was performed on peripheral blood. The receptor comes from a man in his sixties with acute or convalescent COVID-19. The CDR3 bases are TGTGCCAGCAGCTTGGGGACTCTTGGGACTGGAAACACCATATATTTT. Protein: CASSLGTLGTGNTIYF.